This T cell receptor beta chain was retrieved from a study of PD-1 blockade in classical Hodgkin lymphoma. Study details: Intravenous infusions of nivolumab 3 mg/kg reached patients every 2 weeks.

Libraries were prepared by immunoSEQ multiplex PCR; TCRdb keeps only in-frame clonotypes and omits some of them. The sample includes around 60,000 clones, nearly 90% of them seen just once. The sample's time point: cycle 4 day 1 (C4D1), after five to seven weeks of nivolumab. All patients experienced relapse after autologous stem cell transplantation, and brentuximab vedotin exposure was variable. The patients, who had relapsed/refractory classical Hodgkin lymphoma, achieved best responses of complete response, partial response or progressive disease. The CDR3 consists of 14 residues. CDR1 and CDR2 from the germline V gene are SGHRS and YFSETQ. Trimming cost V 0 bases and J 8 bases, with 11 bases left between them.

The TCR comes from a human donor with classical Hodgkin lymphoma. Here the sequenced sample was peripheral blood mononuclear cells (PBMCs), taken before the fourth cycle of nivolumab. The rearrangement links TRBV5-1 to TRBJ1-4; tentatively, D is TRBD1 (6 bases). CDR3 residues: CASSLVPGAEKLFF. As DNA, the CDR3 is TGCGCCAGCAGCTTGGTACCAGGGGCGGAAAAACTGTTTTTT.